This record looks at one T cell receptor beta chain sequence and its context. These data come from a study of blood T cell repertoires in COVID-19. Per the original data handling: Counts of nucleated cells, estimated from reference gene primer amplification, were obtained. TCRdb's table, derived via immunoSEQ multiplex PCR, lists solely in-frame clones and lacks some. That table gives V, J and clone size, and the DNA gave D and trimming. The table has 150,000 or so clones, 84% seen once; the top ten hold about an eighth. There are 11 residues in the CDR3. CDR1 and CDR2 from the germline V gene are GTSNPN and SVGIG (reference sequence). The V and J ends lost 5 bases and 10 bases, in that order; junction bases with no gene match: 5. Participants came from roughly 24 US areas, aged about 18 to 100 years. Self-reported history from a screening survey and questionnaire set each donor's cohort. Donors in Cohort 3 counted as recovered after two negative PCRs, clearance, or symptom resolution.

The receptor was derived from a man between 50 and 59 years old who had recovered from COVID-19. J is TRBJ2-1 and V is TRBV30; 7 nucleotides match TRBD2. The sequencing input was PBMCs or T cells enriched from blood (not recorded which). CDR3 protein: CAWGRAQEQFF. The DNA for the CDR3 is TGTGCCTGGGGGAGGGCACAAGAGCAGTTCTTC.